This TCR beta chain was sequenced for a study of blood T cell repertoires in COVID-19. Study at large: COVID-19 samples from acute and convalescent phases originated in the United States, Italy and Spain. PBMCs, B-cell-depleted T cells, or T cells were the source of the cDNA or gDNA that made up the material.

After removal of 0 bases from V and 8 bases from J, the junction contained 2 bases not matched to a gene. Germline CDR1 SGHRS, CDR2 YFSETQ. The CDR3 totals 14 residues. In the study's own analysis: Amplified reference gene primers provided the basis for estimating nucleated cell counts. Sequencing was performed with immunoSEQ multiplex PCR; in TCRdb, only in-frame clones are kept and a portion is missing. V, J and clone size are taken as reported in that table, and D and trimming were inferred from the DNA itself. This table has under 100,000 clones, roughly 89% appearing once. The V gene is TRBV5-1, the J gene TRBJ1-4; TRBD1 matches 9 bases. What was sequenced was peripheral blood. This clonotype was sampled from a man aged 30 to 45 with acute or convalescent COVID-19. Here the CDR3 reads CASSLDRGREKLFF. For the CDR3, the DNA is TGCGCCAGCAGCTTGGACAGGGGGCGCGAAAAACTGTTTTTT.